Included here is one T cell receptor beta chain sequence, with context. The antigen it binds to is not known. Nothing much larger sits one base from this clone, and base qualities are not available. The sample originates from a study of T cell repertoires in cytomegalovirus infection (dated by TCRdb to about 2019). Looking at the study overall: Donor HLA type was relevant to the analysis, because carriage of CMV infection together with the matching HLA type was indicated by public TCR beta signatures.

General study outcomes and caveats: The ex vivo response was dominated by HLA-C-restricted CMV-specific TCR beta clonotypes, and the single most frequent clonotype in two of eight donors was supplied by these HLA-C-restricted clonotypes. Cumulative frequency of public TCR beta family members discriminated carriers of CMV infection plus the relevant HLA type in this cohort and an independent approximately 350-donor cohort.

The sample was run on an Illumina HiSeq 1500. TCRdb reprocessed the public reads (quality trimming at Q25 with fastp, clone calling with MiXCR) and kept in-frame beta chains. Each CDR3 protein gets just one entry, which takes the most common genes and DNA from the rows behind it. The sample profile shows over 450,000 distinct CDR3 sequences; 11% of them were found once. Around 9.6% of the sample lies in the top ten. Including cysteine and phenylalanine, the CDR3 has 15 amino acids. Only CDR3 DNA remains: 45 bases, in frame from the first base. The germline V gene yields SGHDN for CDR1 and FVKESK for CDR2. V and J are truncated by 2 bases and 1 base respectively, leaving an intervening sequence of 11 bases.

Material for sequencing was PBMCs. This chain joins TRBV14 to TRBJ1-1, with the D gene not clear enough to name. The clonotype was recovered from a human donor in good health (CMV status not recorded). Some clones in this sample may be carry-over from other donors' samples. Here the CDR3 is given as CASSQTWNRNTEAFF. The DNA is as follows: TGTGCCAGCAGCCAAACTTGGAACAGGAACACTGAAGCTTTCTTT.